This T cell receptor (beta chain) is drawn from a study of T cell changes during pregnancy in multiple sclerosis. With V trimmed by 5 bases and J by 2 bases, 9 bases remained unmatched. The CDR3 loop spans 16 amino acids. Germline-derived CDR1 and CDR2 are SGHTA and FQGNSA. The data were produced by immunoSEQ multiplex PCR, yet TCRdb's version contains in-frame clones alone and is incomplete. The sample contains approximately 59,000 clones, 90% to 95% of which appear only once. The J gene is TRBJ1-5, the V gene TRBV7-2; 7 nucleotides agree with TRBD1. The source is a female donor with multiple sclerosis, enrolled in a pregnancy study. Sequencing used CD4+ T cells from peripheral blood mononuclear cells, obtained before pregnancy. The CDR3 DNA sequence: TGTGCCAGCAGCCCCTCCGGGCAGGGGGGCAATCAGCCCCAGCATTTT. It encodes CASSPSGQGGNQPQHF.